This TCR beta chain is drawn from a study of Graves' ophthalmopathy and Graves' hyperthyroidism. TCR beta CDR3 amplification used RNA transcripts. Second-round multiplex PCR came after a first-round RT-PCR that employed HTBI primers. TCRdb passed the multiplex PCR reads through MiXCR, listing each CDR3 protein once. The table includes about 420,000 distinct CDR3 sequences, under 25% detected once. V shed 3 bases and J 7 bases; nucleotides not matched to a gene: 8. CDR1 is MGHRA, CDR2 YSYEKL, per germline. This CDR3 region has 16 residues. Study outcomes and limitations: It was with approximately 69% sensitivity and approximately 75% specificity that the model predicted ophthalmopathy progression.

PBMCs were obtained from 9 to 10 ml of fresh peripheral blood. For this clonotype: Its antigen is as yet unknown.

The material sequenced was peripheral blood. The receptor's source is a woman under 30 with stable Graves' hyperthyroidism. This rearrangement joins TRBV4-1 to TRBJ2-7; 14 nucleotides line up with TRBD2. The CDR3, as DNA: TGCGCCAGCAGCCACCCGGGACTAGCGGGAGTTAATGAGCAGTACTTC. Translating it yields CASSHPGLAGVNEQYF.